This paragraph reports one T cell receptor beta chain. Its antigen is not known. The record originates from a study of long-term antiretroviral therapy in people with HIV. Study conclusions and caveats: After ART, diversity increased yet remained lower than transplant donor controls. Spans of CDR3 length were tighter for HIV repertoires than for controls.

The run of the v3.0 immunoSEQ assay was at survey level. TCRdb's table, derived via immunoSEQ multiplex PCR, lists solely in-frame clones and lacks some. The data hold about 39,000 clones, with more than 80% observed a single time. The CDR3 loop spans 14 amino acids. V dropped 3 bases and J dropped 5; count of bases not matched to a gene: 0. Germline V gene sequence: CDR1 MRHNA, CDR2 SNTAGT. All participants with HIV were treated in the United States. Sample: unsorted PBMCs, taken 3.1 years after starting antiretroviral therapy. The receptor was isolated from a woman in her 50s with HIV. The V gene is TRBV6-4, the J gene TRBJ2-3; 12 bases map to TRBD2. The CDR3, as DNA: TGTGCCAGCAGTGAGGGACTAGCGGGAGATACGCAGTATTTT. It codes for CASSEGLAGDTQYF.